The 3 T cell receptor beta chains below all came from one sample that was sequenced in a study of shared clonotypes between healthy human individuals. Terminally differentiated effector memory CD45RA+ cells were excluded from the naive CD8 cells, which were CD45RO-negative and positively selected for CCR7. Repertoires were generated with immunoSEQ multiplex PCR, while TCRdb's copy carries only in-frame clones and drops some. The sample has around 640,000 clones; around 96% are singletons. Source material: naive CD8+ T cells sorted from blood. Every receptor here comes from a woman in her twenties or thirties in good health.

V usage is TRBV28 and J usage is TRBJ2-1, with TRBD2 matching over 7 bases. CDR3 length: 16 residues. J was trimmed by 1 base and V by 3 bases; bases with no gene match: 6. Germline CDR1 and CDR2: MDHEN and SYDVKM. The CDR3 protein is CASSFLGGFSYNEQFF. DNA of the CDR3: TGTGCCAGCAGTTTCCTCGGGGGGTTTTCCTACAATGAGCAGTTCTTC.

The chain recombines TRBV5-1 with TRBJ2-1, with 14 bases matching TRBD2. The junction had 12 bases not matched to a gene; V was cut back by 6 bases and J by 1 base. Germline values: CDR1 SGHRS, CDR2 YFSETQ. The CDR3 is 19 amino acids. The CDR3 region has the DNA TGCGCCAGCAATCCTCAGGGACTAGCGGGGGAAAGATCCTACAATGAGCAGTTCTTC. It codes for CASNPQGLAGERSYNEQFF.

This clone was detected once. The V and J genes are TRBV2 and TRBJ2-1; the D gene could be TRBD1 or TRBD2 (5 bases each). Germline CDR1 and CDR2: SNHLY and FYNNEI. This CDR3 has 14 residues. Trimming shortened V by 3 bases and J by 8 bases, and 14 bases separated the two germline ends. This CDR3 is CASSEGETRDEQFF. In DNA form, the CDR3 reads TGTGCCAGCAGTGAGGGGGAGACGAGGGATGAGCAGTTCTTC. Supplemented by reference TRBV2 and TRBJ2-1, the full variable domain reads EPEVTQTPSHQVTQMGQEVILRCVPISNHLYFYWYRQILGQKVEFLVSFYNNEISEKSEIFDDQFSVERPDGSNFTLKIRSTKLEDSAMYFCASSEGETRDEQFFGPGTRLTVL.